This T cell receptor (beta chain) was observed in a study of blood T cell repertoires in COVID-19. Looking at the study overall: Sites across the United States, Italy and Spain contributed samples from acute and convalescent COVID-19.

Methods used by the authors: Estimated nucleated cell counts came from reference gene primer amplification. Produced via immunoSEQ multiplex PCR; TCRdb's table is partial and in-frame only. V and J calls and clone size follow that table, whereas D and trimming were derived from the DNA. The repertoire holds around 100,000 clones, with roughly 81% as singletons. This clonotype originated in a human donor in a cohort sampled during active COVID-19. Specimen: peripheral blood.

The CDR3 DNA reads as TGTGCCAGCAGCTTGGGACAGGGATCCGGAAACACCATATATTTT. It yields the protein CASSLGQGSGNTIYF. The V gene is TRBV7-2, the J gene TRBJ1-3; TRBD1 agrees at 9 bases. This CDR3 region has 15 residues. J gave up 4 bases and V 3 bases, and 4 bases lay outside the gene matches. The germline CDR1 and CDR2 sequences are SGHTA and FQGNSA.